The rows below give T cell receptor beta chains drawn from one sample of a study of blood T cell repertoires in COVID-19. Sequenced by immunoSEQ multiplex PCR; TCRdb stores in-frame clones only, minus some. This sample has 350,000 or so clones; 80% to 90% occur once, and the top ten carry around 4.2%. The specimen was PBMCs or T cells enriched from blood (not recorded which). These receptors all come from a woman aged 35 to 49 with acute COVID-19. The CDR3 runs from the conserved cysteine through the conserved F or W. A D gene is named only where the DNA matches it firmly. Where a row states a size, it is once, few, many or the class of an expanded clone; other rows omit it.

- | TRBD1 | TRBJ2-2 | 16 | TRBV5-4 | TGTGCCAGCAGCTTCCCGGGACAGGGATACACCGGGGAGCTGTTTTTT | CASSFPGQGYTGELFF
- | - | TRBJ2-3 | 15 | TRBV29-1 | TGCAGCGTTGCAACCGCGTCGACCGGGACAGATACGCAGTATTTT | CSVATASTGTDTQYF
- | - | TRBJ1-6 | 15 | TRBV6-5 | TGTGCCAGCAGTTACGGGTGGCAGGGCCGGTCACCCCTCCACTTT | CASSYGWQGRSPLHF
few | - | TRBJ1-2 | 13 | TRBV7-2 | TGTGCCAGCAGCCCGGACAAGAACTATGGCTACACCTTC | CASSPDKNYGYTF
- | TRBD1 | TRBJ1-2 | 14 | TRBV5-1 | TGCGCCAGCAGCCAACTGGACAGGTCATATGGCTACACCTTC | CASSQLDRSYGYTF
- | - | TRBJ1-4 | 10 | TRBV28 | TGTGCCAGCAGTTCAGAAAAACTGTTTTTT | CASSSEKLFF
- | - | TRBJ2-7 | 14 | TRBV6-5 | TGTGCCAGCAGTTACTCGGACGGCAGGGACGAGCAGTACTTC | CASSYSDGRDEQYF
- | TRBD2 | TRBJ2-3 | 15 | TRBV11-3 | TGTGCCAGCAGCCCCAGCGGGACCCTCACAGATACGCAGTATTTT | CASSPSGTLTDTQYF
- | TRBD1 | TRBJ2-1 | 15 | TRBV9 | TGTGCCAGCAGCGCCCCCGGGACAGGGTATTATGAGCAGTTCTTC | CASSAPGTGYYEQFF
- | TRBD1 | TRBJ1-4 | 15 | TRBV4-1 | TGCGCCAGCAGCCTTACGGACAGGGTCAATGAAAAACTGTTTTTT | CASSLTDRVNEKLFF
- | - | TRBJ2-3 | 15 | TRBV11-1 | TGTGCCAGCAGCTTAGATACTCATTCCACAGATACGCAGTATTTT | CASSLDTHSTDTQYF
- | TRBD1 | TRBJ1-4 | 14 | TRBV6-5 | TGTGCCAGCAGGTCCGGGACAGGGTTTGAAAAACTGTTTTTT | CASRSGTGFEKLFF
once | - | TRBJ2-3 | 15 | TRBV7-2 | TGTGCCAGCAGCCTCGGACTGGTGGAGGGAGATACGCAGTATTTT | CASSLGLVEGDTQYF
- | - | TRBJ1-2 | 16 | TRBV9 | TGTGCCAGCAGCGTAGGGGGGGAACCAGCTAACTATGGCTACACCTTC | CASSVGGEPANYGYTF
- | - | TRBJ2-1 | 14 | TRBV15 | TGTGCCACCAGCAGAGGAGCATACCGGAATGAGCAGTTCTTC | CATSRGAYRNEQFF
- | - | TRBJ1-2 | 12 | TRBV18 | TGTGCCAGCTCACAAAACTTTTATGGCTACACCTTC | CASSQNFYGYTF
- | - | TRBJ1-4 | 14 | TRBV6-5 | TGTGCCAGCAGACAAACAGGGAATAGAGAAAAACTGTTTTTT | CASRQTGNREKLFF
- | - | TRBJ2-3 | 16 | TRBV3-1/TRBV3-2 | TGTGCCAGCAGCCAAGATGGCGTGGCTAGCGCCGATACGCAGTATTTT | CASSQDGVASADTQYF
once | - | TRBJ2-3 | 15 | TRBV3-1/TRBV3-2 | TGTGCCAGCAGCCAAGTTCGCGGGGGCACAGATACGCAGTATTTT | CASSQVRGGTDTQYF
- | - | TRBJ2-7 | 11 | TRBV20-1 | TGCAGTGCTAGGACAGCCTACGAGCAGTACTTC | CSARTAYEQYF
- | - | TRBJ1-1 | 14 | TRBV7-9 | TGTGCCAGCAGCAGCAGGGGCGAAGACACTGAAGCTTTCTTT | CASSSRGEDTEAFF
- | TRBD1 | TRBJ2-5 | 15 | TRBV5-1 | TGCGCCAGCAGCTACAGGACAGGGTACCAAGAGACCCAGTACTTC | CASSYRTGYQETQYF
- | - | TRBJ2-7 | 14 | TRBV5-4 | TGTGCCAGCAGCTTGGATCACGGGGTTGCCCAGCAGTACTTC | CASSLDHGVAQQYF
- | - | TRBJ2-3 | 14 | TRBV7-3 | TGTGCCAGCAGCTCAAAAACTAGCACAGATACGCAGTATTTT | CASSSKTSTDTQYF
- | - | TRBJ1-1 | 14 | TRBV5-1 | TGCGCCAGCAGCTTGGATGGGGAGGGCACTGAAGCTTTCTTT | CASSLDGEGTEAFF
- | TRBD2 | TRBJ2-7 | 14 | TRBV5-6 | TGTGCCAGCAGTTCCGGGACTAGCGCCTACGAGCAGTACTTC | CASSSGTSAYEQYF